This T cell receptor beta chain was sequenced for a study of cytomegalovirus exposure and HLA in healthy donors. Germline assignment: CDR1 MNHEY and CDR2 SMNVEV (reference sequence). The CDR3 runs 14 residues. After removal of 3 bases from V and 5 bases from J, the junction contained 4 bases not matched to a gene. The primer mix had 60 Vbeta and 13 Jbeta primers. TCRdb's copy holds only in-frame clones and misses some; the assay was immunoSEQ multiplex PCR. The table shows under 130,000 clones, with around 79% occurring only once. This clone was detected a few times. Although they were nominally healthy when sampled, donors likely had unrecorded immune exposures.

This TCR derives from a woman aged 40 to 55 in good health and CMV-seronegative. The chain couples TRBV27 to TRBJ1-2; 9 nucleotides match TRBD1. Source material: PBMCs. The CDR3, as DNA: TGTGCCAGCAGTTTCGGGACAGGGTCATATGGCTACACCTTC. Residues: CASSFGTGSYGYTF.